This T cell receptor beta chain was sequenced for a study of T cell responses to AZD1222 COVID-19 vaccine. Profiling relied on immunoSEQ multiplex PCR, and the TCRdb table lists in-frame clones only, not all of them. The sample lists over 65,000 clones; over 85% were seen once. On this clone: What it binds is unknown.

Whole-study results and caveats: White British donors predominated, females outnumbered males, and clonal diversity was possibly underestimated. Only 6 or 7 individuals given AZD1222 were seropositive at baseline.

Here the sequenced sample was peripheral blood, taken 28 days after the second AZD1222 dose. This receptor was obtained from an adult who received the AZD1222 COVID-19 vaccine.

This chain's CDR3 is CASSDQPGGNEQFF. The CDR3 DNA sequence: TGTGCCAGCAGTGACCAACCGGGGGGTAATGAGCAGTTCTTC. The chain joins TRBV6-4 to TRBJ2-1; TRBD2 aligns across 7 bases. Germline V gives CDR1 MRHNA, CDR2 SNTAGT. The CDR3 runs 14 residues. J was trimmed by 7 bases and V by 2 bases; bases with no gene match: 5.